This TCR beta chain was identified during a study of cytomegalovirus exposure and HLA in healthy donors. Study-wide results and caveats: Cytomegalovirus association was assigned to under 200 TCR beta chains. For most TCR beta V segments, an earlier analysis put the productive rate at about 87% or about 30% of the time.

Per germline, CDR1 LNHNV and CDR2 YYDKDF (reference sequence). The CDR3 has 15 amino acids. As for this clone: Its cognate antigen is unknown.

PCR amplification relied on 60 Vbeta primers (plus 13 Jbeta primers). Clones were sequenced by immunoSEQ multiplex PCR, and TCRdb holds only the in-frame ones, with some missing. The sample lists roughly 150,000 clones, approximately 78% occurring once. The chain recombines TRBV15 with TRBJ2-5, with a possible D match to TRBD1 (6 bases). The tail of the sequence fits TRBJ2-7 better, so the J call may be wrong. Sequencing was carried out using PBMCs. The sequence derives from a male donor in good health and CMV-seronegative. The CDR3 DNA reads as TGTGCCACCAGCGGCCGTGGACAGCAGGCCTACGAGCAGTACTTC. Its protein product is CATSGRGQQAYEQYF.